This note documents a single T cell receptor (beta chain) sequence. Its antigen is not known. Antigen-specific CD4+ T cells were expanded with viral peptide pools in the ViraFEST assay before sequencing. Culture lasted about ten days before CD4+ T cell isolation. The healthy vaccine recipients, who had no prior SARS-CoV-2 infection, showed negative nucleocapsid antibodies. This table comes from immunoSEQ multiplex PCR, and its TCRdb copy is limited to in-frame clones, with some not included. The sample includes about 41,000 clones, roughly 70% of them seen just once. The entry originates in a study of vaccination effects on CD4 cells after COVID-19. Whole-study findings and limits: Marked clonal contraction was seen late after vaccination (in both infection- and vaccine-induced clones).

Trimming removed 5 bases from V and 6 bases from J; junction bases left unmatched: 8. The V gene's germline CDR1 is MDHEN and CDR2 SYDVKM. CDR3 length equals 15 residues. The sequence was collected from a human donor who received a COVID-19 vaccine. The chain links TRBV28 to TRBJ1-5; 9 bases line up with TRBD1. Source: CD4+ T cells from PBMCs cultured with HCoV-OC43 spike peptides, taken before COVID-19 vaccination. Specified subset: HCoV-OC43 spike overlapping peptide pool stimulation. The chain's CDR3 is CASSPIGTGRQPQHF. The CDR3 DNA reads TGTGCCAGCAGTCCCATTGGGACAGGGCGTCAGCCCCAGCATTTT.